The 14 T cell receptor beta chains presented below share a single source sample, sequenced in a study of blood T cell repertoires in COVID-19. Profiling relied on immunoSEQ multiplex PCR, and the TCRdb table lists in-frame clones only, not all of them. Of about 180,000 clones detected, about 80% appear once; the ten largest clones hold roughly an eighth. Sequencing was carried out using PBMCs or T cells enriched from blood (not recorded which). These receptors all stem from a man aged 60 to 69 who had been exposed to COVID-19.

This clone was detected once. V is TRBV3-1 (or the pseudogene TRBV3-2) and J is TRBJ2-1; D is unresolved. The V gene lost 1 base and the J gene lost 8 bases, with 3 bases spanning the gap. Germline V gives CDR1 LGHDT, CDR2 YNNKEL (reference sequence). The CDR3 sequence is 11 residues long. CDR3 coding DNA: TGTGCCAGCAGCCAAGTCGATGAGCAGTTCTTC. Its translation is CASSQVDEQFF.

The genes are TRBV15 and TRBJ2-5, with 7 bases fitting TRBD2. This CDR3 has 15 amino acids. Germline V gives CDR1 LNHNV, CDR2 YYDKDF (reference sequence). Trimming took 0 bases from V and 4 from J; bases not matched to a gene: 5. The CDR3 DNA reads TGTGCCACCAGCAGAGACGGGACTAATCGAGAGACCCAGTACTTC. Translation gives CATSRDGTNRETQYF.

The V gene is TRBV27, the J gene TRBJ2-7; D uncertain. The V and J ends lost 3 bases and 2 bases respectively, with 11 bases between them. From germline, CDR1 is MNHEY and CDR2 SMNVEV (reference sequence). The CDR3 loop spans 14 amino acids. The CDR3 region has the DNA TGTGCCAGCAGTTTTAGTGACTCGACCTACGAGCAGTACTTC. This codes for CASSFSDSTYEQYF.

This clone is a singleton in its sample. The genes are TRBV15 and TRBJ2-7; tentative D call: TRBD2 (5 bases). Germline V gene lookup returns CDR1 LNHNV and CDR2 YYDKDF (reference sequence). V was shortened by 0 bases and J by 7 bases, with 16 bases between the two germline ends. The length of the CDR3 is 15 residues. The CDR3 DNA reads as TGTGCCACCAGCAGAGATGGAAGGGAGCGCGAGGAGCAGTACTTC. Translating gives CATSRDGREREEQYF.

The chain uses TRBV7-2 and TRBJ2-1; 10 nucleotides agree with TRBD2. The CDR3 extends over 14 amino acids. The germline gives CDR1 SGHTA, CDR2 FQGNSA. The ends lost 5 bases at V and 7 bases at J; junction bases unmatched: 5. CDR3 residues: CASSITSGKNEQFF. The CDR3 DNA is TGTGCCAGCAGCATCACTAGCGGGAAGAATGAGCAGTTCTTC.

The chain links TRBV9 to TRBJ1-2; 9 bases agree with TRBD1. V shed 3 bases and J 6 bases; nucleotides not matched to a gene: 9. The CDR3 contains 15 residues. Germline V gene data show CDR1 as SGDLS and CDR2 as YYNGEE. The CDR3 DNA follows: TGTGCCAGCAGCGCTGTGACAGGGGGGCGTAATGGCTACACCTTC. Its translation: CASSAVTGGRNGYTF.

The chain employs TRBV27 and TRBJ1-1, with a tentative D call TRBD1 (5 bases). The CDR3 has 14 residues. CDR1 and CDR2 (germline): MNHEY, SMNVEV (reference sequence). Trimming left V 0 bases short and J 0 bases short, with 5 bases between. The CDR3 region has the DNA TGTGCCAGCAGTTTATCCAGGGTGAACACTGAAGCTTTCTTT. It encodes CASSLSRVNTEAFF.

This clone turned up a few times. The chain is built from TRBV29-1 and TRBJ2-2, with 8 positions matching TRBD1. The germline V gene has CDR1 SQVTM and CDR2 ANQGSEA. This CDR3 has 15 residues. Trimming at V came to 2 bases and at J to 4 bases, leaving 6 bases not matched to a gene. CDR3 loop: CSVESRTGPTGELFF. CDR3 sequence (DNA): TGCAGCGTTGAATCCCGGACAGGGCCCACCGGGGAGCTGTTTTTT.

This clone was found once. The genes are TRBV5-1 and TRBJ2-7; 7 bases are shared with TRBD1. CDR1 and CDR2 from the germline V gene are SGHRS and YFSETQ. The length of the CDR3 is 16 residues. The V and J ends lost 0 bases and 5 bases, in that order; junction bases with no gene match: 11. The CDR3 reads CASSLAPGRGMNEQYF. CDR3 DNA sequence: TGCGCCAGCAGCTTGGCGCCGGGCAGGGGGATGAACGAGCAGTACTTC. The whole variable domain, filled in from reference TRBV5-1 and TRBJ2-7, reads KAGVTQTPRYLIKTRGQQVTLSCSPISGHRSVSWYQQTPGQGLQFLFEYFSETQRNKGNFPGRFSGRQFSNSRSEMNVSTLELGDSALYLCASSLAPGRGMNEQYFGPGTRLTVT.

The chain carries TRBV2 and TRBJ1-4, with a weak D call TRBD1 (5 bases). The CDR3 sequence is 15 residues long. Trimming shortened V by 2 bases and J by 4 bases, and 11 bases separated the two germline ends. Germline CDR1 is SNHLY and CDR2 is FYNNEI. CDR3 DNA sequence: TGTGCCAGCAGTGAAAGGCAGGGCAATAATGAAAAACTGTTTTTT. The encoded protein is CASSERQGNNEKLFF.

This chain uses TRBV5-1 with TRBJ1-3; perhaps TRBD1 as D (5 bases). V lost 5 bases and J lost 0, with 12 bases in between. The length of the CDR3 is 15 residues. Germline CDR1 is SGHRS and CDR2 is YFSETQ. The CDR3 DNA reads TGCGCCAGCAGTTCCGGGGGTAGCTCTGGAAACACCATATATTTT. It codes for CASSSGGSSGNTIYF.

The chain joins TRBV13 to TRBJ1-2, with 7 bases fitting TRBD1. CDR3 size: 15 residues. The V and J ends lost 5 bases and 4 bases, in that order; junction bases with no gene match: 10. CDR1 and CDR2 from the germline V gene are PRHDT and FYEKMQ (reference sequence). CDR3 DNA sequence: TGTGCCAGCAGCGTACAGGGGAAGGGCCTCTATGGCTACACCTTC. It specifies CASSVQGKGLYGYTF.

The chain employs TRBV9 and TRBJ2-2; 11 nucleotides line up with TRBD2. Germline trimming cut 0 bases from V and 7 bases from J; bases unmatched to any gene: 11. The CDR3 totals 18 residues. Germline V gene data show CDR1 as SGDLS and CDR2 as YYNGEE. The CDR3 loop reads CASSVGSSGRIPYGELFF. The DNA of the CDR3 is TGTGCCAGCAGCGTAGGTTCTAGCGGGAGGATACCGTACGGGGAGCTGTTTTTT.

This chain connects TRBV19 to TRBJ1-5; 8 bases agree with TRBD1. Trimming at V came to 6 bases and at J to 3 bases, leaving 10 bases not matched to a gene. This CDR3 spans 16 amino acids. Germline CDR1 LNHDA, CDR2 SQIVND (reference sequence). The CDR3 coding sequence is TGTGCCAGTAGATCAGGGGGCGGGGGATTCAATCAGCCCCAGCATTTT. Its translation: CASRSGGGGFNQPQHF.